This TCR beta chain is drawn from a study of beta chain features in type 1 diabetes. Study-wide background: Researchers looked at about 110 million sorted cells across all samples.

Researchers reported sorting CD4+ naive, central memory, regulatory and stem cell-like memory cells via CD45RO/CCR7/CD25/CD127/CD95/CD27. The CDR3 length is 16 residues. Every isolated RNA sample was fully reverse transcribed, so sequencing captured expressed TCRB transcripts. Sequenced by immunoSEQ multiplex PCR; TCRdb stores in-frame clones only, minus some. The sample shows 150,000 or so clones, 7.5% to 9.5% of them seen only once. Study-level results: The similarity of naive, central memory and Treg TCRB repertoires appeared greater among patients than among healthy donors. People with Type 1 diabetes carried modestly yet significantly shorter TCRB CDR3s in all four CD4+ subsets. Individuals with type 1 diabetes displayed fewer insertions and more deletions at VDJ junctions.

Remarks on this clone: No antigen is known for it. A clone one base away is much larger, so this may be a read error. Different DNA sequences within this sample yield the same CDR3.

This clonotype was obtained from a woman under 30 with type 1 diabetes. This sequence joins TRBV23-1 and TRBJ1-5; maybe TRBD1 (6 bases). TRBV23-1 is placed among ORFs of uncertain function. Source material: central memory CD4+ T cells from blood. CDR3: CASSQSTRGSNQPQHF. In DNA, the CDR3 is TGCGCCAGCAGTCAATCTACCAGGGGTAGCAATCAGCCTCAGCATTTT.